Each of the 26 T cell receptor beta chains below was sequenced from the same sample in a study of blood T cell repertoires in COVID-19. The assay was immunoSEQ multiplex PCR, and TCRdb's table has in-frame clones only and misses some. Of 300,000 to 400,000 clones in the sample, 80% to 90% are singletons; the top ten hold 1%. Material for sequencing was PBMCs or T cells enriched from blood (not recorded which). The receptors were sampled from a man aged 18-30 years who had recovered from COVID-19.

This sequence joins TRBV9 and TRBJ1-1, with 7 bases lining up with TRBD1. The J segment lost 5 bases and the V segment lost 0 bases, leaving 10 bases of the junction unmatched. This CDR3 contains 16 residues. CDR1 and CDR2 from the germline V gene are SGDLS and YYNGEE. The CDR3 protein is CASSVDDAGGRTEAFF. In DNA, the CDR3 is TGTGCCAGCAGCGTAGATGATGCAGGGGGTCGAACTGAAGCTTTCTTT.

A few counts support this clone. DNA for the CDR3: TGTGCCAGCAGCGTAGGGCTGAGGGGCACAGATACGCAGTATTTT. This encodes CASSVGLRGTDTQYF. This chain joins TRBV9 and TRBJ2-3; D perhaps matches TRBD2 (5 bases). CDR1 and CDR2 from the germline V gene are SGDLS and YYNGEE. V lost 0 bases and J lost 1, with 9 bases in between. This CDR3 contains 15 residues.

The rearrangement joins TRBV30 to TRBJ2-7; 10 bases agree with TRBD1. The CDR3 covers 13 residues. Germline-derived CDR1 and CDR2 are GTSNPN and SVGIG (reference sequence). V dropped 5 bases and J dropped 7; count of bases not matched to a gene: 8. CDR3 residues: CAWHDRGLGEQYF. DNA for the CDR3: TGTGCCTGGCACGACAGGGGGCTGGGGGAGCAGTACTTC.

This chain joins TRBV15 and TRBJ1-5; D is ambiguous. V lost 0 bases, J lost 2 bases, and 8 bases lay in between. The V gene's germline CDR1 is LNHNV and CDR2 YYDKDF (reference sequence). CDR3 length: 15 residues. The CDR3 region is CATSRDREGNQPQHF. The CDR3 DNA follows: TGTGCCACCAGCAGAGATCGAGAGGGCAATCAGCCCCAGCATTTT.

This rearrangement joins TRBV28 to TRBJ2-1; 10 bases line up with TRBD2. Germline V lookup: CDR1 MDHEN, CDR2 SYDVKM. The junction had 14 bases not matched to a gene; V was cut back by 2 bases and J by 4 bases. The CDR3 has 19 amino acids. CDR3 protein: CASSLLLAGAQGGYNEQFF. In nucleotides, the CDR3 is TGTGCCAGCAGTTTACTCCTAGCGGGAGCCCAGGGGGGGTACAATGAGCAGTTCTTC.

This clone was seen once. This chain links TRBV19 with TRBJ1-1; D is possibly TRBD1 (6 bases). The CDR3 runs to 15 residues. V was pared by 6 bases and J by 4 bases, with 18 bases between. The V gene's germline CDR1 is LNHDA and CDR2 SQIVND (reference sequence). The CDR3 DNA reads TGTGCCAGTAGGCACAGGGCCCGGGAAGGCACTGAAGCTTTCTTT. Translation gives CASRHRAREGTEAFF.

The rearrangement uses TRBV13 and TRBJ1-6; unclear D gene. V lost 2 bases to trimming and J lost 0 bases, with 23 bases between them. Germline V CDR1 and CDR2: PRHDT, FYEKMQ (reference sequence). The length of the CDR3 is 21 residues. CDR3 sequence reads: CASSLRGRGGILSSYNSPLHF. CDR3 in DNA: TGTGCCAGCAGCTTACGCGGTAGAGGAGGTATTCTGAGCTCCTATAATTCACCCCTCCACTTT.

This chain links TRBV6-1 with TRBJ1-6; D gene uncertain. The CDR3 spans 18 residues. V was clipped by 3 bases and J by 0 bases, with 15 bases between them. Germline CDR1 is MNHNS and CDR2 is SASEGT. As DNA, the CDR3 is TGTGCCAGCAGTGATTGGTCACCGGGTAGCTCCTATAATTCACCCCTCCACTTT. Protein sequence: CASSDWSPGSSYNSPLHF.

The V and J genes are TRBV11-2 and TRBJ1-6; 7 bases fit TRBD1. Unmatched junction bases numbered 6, after V lost 5 bases and J lost 8 bases. CDR1 and CDR2 from the germline V gene are SGHAT and FQNNGV. The CDR3 extends over 14 amino acids. CDR3 bases: TGTGCCAGCAGCCCCTGGACAGGAGATTCACCCCTCCACTTT. It translates to CASSPWTGDSPLHF. The complete variable domain, with remaining parts taken from reference TRBV11-2 and TRBJ1-6, reads EAGVAQSPRYKIIEKRQSVAFWCNPISGHATLYWYQQILGQGPKLLIQFQNNGVVDDSQLPKDRFSAERLKGVDSTLKIQPAKLEDSAVYLCASSPWTGDSPLHFGNGTRLTVT.

This sequence joins TRBV4-2 and TRBJ1-1; perhaps TRBD1 as D (6 bases). Trimming shortened V by 3 bases and J by 3 bases, and 14 bases separated the two germline ends. The CDR3 is 15 residues long. CDR1 is LGHNA, CDR2 YNFKEQ, per germline. The CDR3 nucleotides are TGTGCCAGCAGCCAGACCGGACAGCCATACACTGAAGCTTTCTTT. Its protein is CASSQTGQPYTEAFF.

The chain recombines TRBV7-2 with TRBJ2-2, with 11 bases that match TRBD2. CDR3 length: 17 residues. The germline V gene encodes CDR1 SGHTA and CDR2 FQGNSA. J lost 7 bases, V lost 5 bases, and 12 bases had no gene match. CDR3 protein: CASSPNRLAGQNGELFF. The CDR3 nucleotides read TGTGCCAGCAGCCCAAACCGACTAGCGGGGCAGAACGGGGAGCTGTTTTTT.

This chain links TRBV4-1 with TRBJ2-7; D might be TRBD2 (6 bases). The CDR3 covers 17 residues. The V and J ends lost 4 bases and 1 base respectively, with 20 bases between them. Germline lookup yields CDR1 MGHRA and CDR2 YSYEKL. The CDR3 here is CASSLALVGTQSYEQYF. The CDR3 DNA sequence: TGCGCCAGCAGCCTAGCTTTAGTCGGGACTCAATCCTACGAGCAGTACTTC.

This chain connects TRBV7-3 to TRBJ2-3, with TRBD1 matching 11 bases. Germline V gene data show CDR1 as SGHTA and CDR2 as FQGTGA. The CDR3 runs to 16 residues. V lost 3 bases and J lost 4; bases outside the gene matches: 6. The DNA for the CDR3 is TGTGCCAGCAGCTTCCCCGGGACAGGGGGTGCAGATACGCAGTATTTT. This sequence encodes CASSFPGTGGADTQYF.

The V call is TRBV6-5, the J call TRBJ1-5; a weak D match, TRBD1 (5 bases). Germline assignment: CDR1 MNHEY and CDR2 SVGAGI. The length of the CDR3 is 14 residues. V lost 8 bases and J lost 0, with 11 bases in between. The CDR3 DNA follows: TGTGCCAGCCGCGGGGACTATAGCAATCAGCCCCAGCATTTT. Residues: CASRGDYSNQPQHF.

V usage is TRBV18 and J usage is TRBJ1-2, with 7 bases identical to TRBD1. Germline assignment: CDR1 KGHSH and CDR2 LQKENI. V trimming: 6 bases; J trimming: 0 bases; junction bases outside the gene matches: 16. This CDR3 is 18 amino acids long. CDR3 amino acids: CASSSQQGSNPSNYGYTF. The CDR3 region has the DNA TGTGCCAGCTCGTCTCAACAGGGGTCCAATCCCTCTAACTATGGCTACACCTTC.

The chain has TRBV11-2 and TRBJ2-1, with D tentatively TRBD1 (5 bases). The CDR3 consists of 16 residues. In germline, CDR1 is SGHAT, CDR2 FQNNGV. V was trimmed by 5 bases and J by 4 bases, leaving 18 bases between them. This CDR3 is CASSPGARVRYNEQFF. CDR3 in DNA: TGTGCCAGCAGCCCCGGAGCCAGGGTCAGGTACAATGAGCAGTTCTTC.

The J gene is TRBJ1-2, the V gene TRBV7-2; D unclear. This CDR3 has 14 amino acids. Germline CDR1 and CDR2: SGHTA and FQGNSA. Trimming took 0 bases from V and 8 from J, leaving 13 bases between them. CDR3 sequence reads: CASSLASRTGGYTF. DNA of the CDR3: TGTGCCAGCAGCTTAGCGTCTCGGACGGGGGGCTACACCTTC.

The V gene is TRBV2, the J gene TRBJ2-1, with TRBD2 matching 14 bases. V lost 5 bases, J lost 5 bases, and 5 bases stayed unmatched. The CDR3 runs 16 residues. CDR1 and CDR2 (germline): SNHLY, FYNNEI. CDR3 sequence reads: CASSHRLAGGHNEQFF. In DNA, the CDR3 is TGTGCCAGCAGTCACCGACTAGCGGGAGGGCACAATGAGCAGTTCTTC.

V is TRBV4-1 and J is TRBJ2-7; tentatively, D is TRBD1 (6 bases). V was trimmed by 5 bases and J by 1 base, leaving 18 bases between them. Germline CDR1 is MGHRA and CDR2 is YSYEKL. The CDR3 extends over 16 amino acids. The CDR3 spells CASSFTGHPSSYEQYF. The CDR3 DNA sequence: TGCGCCAGCAGCTTCACGGGACACCCTTCTTCCTACGAGCAGTACTTC.

The chain couples TRBV3-1 (or the pseudogene TRBV3-2) to TRBJ1-2, with 8 bases fitting TRBD1. The trim removed 1 base at V and 4 bases at J, leaving 11 bases unmatched. In germline, CDR1 is LGHDT, CDR2 YNNKEL (reference sequence). CDR3 length: 17 residues. The CDR3 sequence: CASSQGYSGGVVYGYTF. In DNA form, the CDR3 reads TGTGCCAGCAGCCAAGGGTATTCAGGGGGCGTGGTCTATGGCTACACCTTC.

V usage is TRBV29-1 and J usage is TRBJ2-1; 9 nucleotides agree with TRBD1. Germline values: CDR1 SQVTM, CDR2 ANQGSEA. The CDR3 is 14 amino acids. J was trimmed by 5 bases and V by 7 bases; bases with no gene match: 9. CDR3 DNA: TGCAGCGCCGACCCGGGACAGGGTAACAATGAGCAGTTCTTC. It yields the protein CSADPGQGNNEQFF.

This sequence joins TRBV19 and TRBJ1-2; D gene uncertain. Germline loops: CDR1 LNHDA, CDR2 SQIVND (reference sequence). CDR3 size: 15 residues. With 3 bases removed from V and 8 bases from J, the gap between germline ends came to 19 bases. CDR3 amino acids: CASSIISGGDWGYTF. CDR3 DNA sequence: TGTGCCAGTAGTATCATTAGCGGAGGCGATTGGGGCTACACCTTC.

The rearrangement joins TRBV12-5 to TRBJ1-5; D not resolved. Germline CDR1 reads LGHNT; CDR2 reads FRNRAP. The CDR3 consists of 18 residues. Trimming took 1 base from V and 0 from J, leaving 16 bases between them. The CDR3 loop reads CASGLGLEHTVSNQPQHF. The CDR3 region has the DNA TGTGCTAGTGGTTTGGGTTTGGAACATACAGTTAGCAATCAGCCCCAGCATTTT.

This clone showed up just once. This rearrangement joins TRBV28 to TRBJ1-3, with D possibly matching TRBD1 (6 bases). Trimming pared 8 bases from V and 0 bases from J, leaving 14 bases between. Germline V lookup: CDR1 MDHEN, CDR2 SYDVKM. The CDR3 consists of 15 residues. For the CDR3, the DNA is TGTGCCAGCGGGGGACATCCTCGCTCTGGAAACACCATATATTTT. Amino acid sequence: CASGGHPRSGNTIYF.

This chain joins TRBV5-1 and TRBJ2-1; the match to TRBD1 covers 7 bases. Unmatched junction bases numbered 15, after V lost 4 bases and J lost 5 bases. The CDR3 contains 17 residues. Germline V gene lookup returns CDR1 SGHRS and CDR2 YFSETQ. The chain's CDR3 is CASSRDRDRLLNNEQFF. The CDR3 DNA reads TGCGCCAGCAGCCGAGACAGGGATAGACTCTTGAACAATGAGCAGTTCTTC. Looking up the rest from reference TRBV5-1 and TRBJ2-1 gives the full variable domain: KAGVTQTPRYLIKTRGQQVTLSCSPISGHRSVSWYQQTPGQGLQFLFEYFSETQRNKGNFPGRFSGRQFSNSRSEMNVSTLELGDSALYLCASSRDRDRLLNNEQFFGPGTRLTVL.

The chain combines TRBV13 with TRBJ1-1, with D tentatively TRBD1 (5 bases). The V and J ends lost 1 base and 1 base respectively, with 7 bases between them. The CDR3 consists of 14 residues. In germline, CDR1 is PRHDT, CDR2 FYEKMQ (reference sequence). This CDR3 is CASSLAGWNTEAFF. Written as DNA, the CDR3 is TGTGCCAGCAGCTTAGCAGGGTGGAACACTGAAGCTTTCTTT. Using reference TRBV13 and TRBJ1-1 for the parts outside the CDR3, the full variable domain is AAGVIQSPRHLIKEKRETATLKCYPIPRHDTVYWYQQGPGQDPQFLISFYEKMQSDKGSIPDRFSAQQFSDYHSELNMSSLELGDSALYFCASSLAGWNTEAFFGQGTRLTVV.